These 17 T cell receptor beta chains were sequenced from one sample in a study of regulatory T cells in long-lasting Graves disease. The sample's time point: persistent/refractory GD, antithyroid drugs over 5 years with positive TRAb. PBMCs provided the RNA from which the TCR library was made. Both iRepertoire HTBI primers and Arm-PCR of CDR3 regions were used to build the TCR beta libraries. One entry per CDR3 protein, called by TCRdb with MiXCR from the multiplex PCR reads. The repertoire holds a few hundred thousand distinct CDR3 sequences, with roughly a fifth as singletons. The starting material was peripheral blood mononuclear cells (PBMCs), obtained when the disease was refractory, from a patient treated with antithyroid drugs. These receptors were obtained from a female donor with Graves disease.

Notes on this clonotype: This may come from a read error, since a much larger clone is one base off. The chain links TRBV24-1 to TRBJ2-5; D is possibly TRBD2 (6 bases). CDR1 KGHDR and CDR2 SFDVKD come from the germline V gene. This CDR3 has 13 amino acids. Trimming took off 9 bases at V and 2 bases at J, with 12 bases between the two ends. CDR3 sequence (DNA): TGTGCCACCGGGTGGGGGGATCAAGAGACCCAGTACTTC. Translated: CATGWGDQETQYF.

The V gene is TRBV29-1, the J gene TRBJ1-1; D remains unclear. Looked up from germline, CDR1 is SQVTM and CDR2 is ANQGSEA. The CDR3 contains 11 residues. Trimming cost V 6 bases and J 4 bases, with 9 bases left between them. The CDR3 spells CSVSTGTEAFF. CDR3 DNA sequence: TGCAGCGTCTCGACGGGCACTGAAGCTTTCTTT.

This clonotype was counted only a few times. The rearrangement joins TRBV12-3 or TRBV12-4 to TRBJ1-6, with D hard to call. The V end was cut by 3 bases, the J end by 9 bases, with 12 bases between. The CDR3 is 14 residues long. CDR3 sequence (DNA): TGTGCCAGCAGTTTCGGACGGGTGATTTCACCCCTCCACTTT. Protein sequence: CASSFGRVISPLHF.

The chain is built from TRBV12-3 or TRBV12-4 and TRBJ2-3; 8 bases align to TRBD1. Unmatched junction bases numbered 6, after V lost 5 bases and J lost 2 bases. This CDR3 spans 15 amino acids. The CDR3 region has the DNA TGTGCCAGCAGTATCGACAGGGGCCCCACAGATACGCAGTATTTT. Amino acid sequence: CASSIDRGPTDTQYF.

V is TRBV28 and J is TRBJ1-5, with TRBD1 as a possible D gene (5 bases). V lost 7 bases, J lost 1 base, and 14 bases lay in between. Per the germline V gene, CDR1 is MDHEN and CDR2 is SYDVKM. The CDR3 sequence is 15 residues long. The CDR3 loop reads CASTEAGLSNQPQHF. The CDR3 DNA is TGTGCCAGCACCGAGGCGGGGCTAAGCAATCAGCCCCAGCATTTT. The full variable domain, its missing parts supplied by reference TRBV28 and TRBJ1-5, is DVKVTQSSRYLVKRTGEKVFLECVQDMDHENMFWYRQDPGLGLRLIYFSYDVKMKEKGDIPEGYSVSREKKERFSLILESASTNQTSMYLCASTEAGLSNQPQHFGDGTRLSIL.

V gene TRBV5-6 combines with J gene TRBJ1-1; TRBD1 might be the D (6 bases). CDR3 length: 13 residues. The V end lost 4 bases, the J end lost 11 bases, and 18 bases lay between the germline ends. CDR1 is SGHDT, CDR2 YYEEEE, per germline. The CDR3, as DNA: TGTGCCAGCAGCCCCGACAGGTCCTATTTCGCTTTCTTT. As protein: CASSPDRSYFAFF.

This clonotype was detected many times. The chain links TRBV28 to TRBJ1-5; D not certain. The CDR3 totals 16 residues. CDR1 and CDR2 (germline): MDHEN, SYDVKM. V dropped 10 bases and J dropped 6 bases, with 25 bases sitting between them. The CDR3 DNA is TGTGCCAACCCTCCGGCTTCGGACTCCTGGGGTCAGCCCCAGCATTTT. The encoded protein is CANPPASDSWGQPQHF.

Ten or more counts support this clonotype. The CDR3 is CATSSRDSYYEQYF. The CDR3 bases are TGTGCCACCAGCAGCCGGGACAGCTACTACGAGCAGTACTTC. The chain couples TRBV15 to TRBJ2-7; TRBD1 matches at 7 bases. CDR1 and CDR2 (germline): LNHNV, YYDKDF (reference sequence). The CDR3 length is 14 residues. J was trimmed by 3 bases and V by 3 bases; bases with no gene match: 5. Full variable domain (remainder filled in from reference TRBV15 and TRBJ2-7): DAMVIQNPRYQVTQFGKPVTLSCSQTLNHNVMYWYQQKSSQAPKLLFHYYDKDFNNEADTPDNFQSRRPNTSFCFLDIRSPGLGDTAMYLCATSSRDSYYEQYFGPGTRLTVT.

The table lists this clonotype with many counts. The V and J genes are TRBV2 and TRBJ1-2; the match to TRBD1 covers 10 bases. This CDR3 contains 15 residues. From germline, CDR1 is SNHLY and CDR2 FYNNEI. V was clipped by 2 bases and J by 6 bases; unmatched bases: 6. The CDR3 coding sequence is TGTGCCAGCAGTGAAATGGACAGGGGGAGACATGGCTACACCTTC. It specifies CASSEMDRGRHGYTF.

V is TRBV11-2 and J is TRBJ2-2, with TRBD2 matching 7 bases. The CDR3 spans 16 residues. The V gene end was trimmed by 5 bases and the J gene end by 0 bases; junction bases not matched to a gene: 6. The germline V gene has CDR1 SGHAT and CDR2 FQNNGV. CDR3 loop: CASSPYGGTNTGELFF. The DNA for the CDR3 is TGTGCCAGCAGCCCTTACGGGGGGACGAACACCGGGGAGCTGTTTTTT.

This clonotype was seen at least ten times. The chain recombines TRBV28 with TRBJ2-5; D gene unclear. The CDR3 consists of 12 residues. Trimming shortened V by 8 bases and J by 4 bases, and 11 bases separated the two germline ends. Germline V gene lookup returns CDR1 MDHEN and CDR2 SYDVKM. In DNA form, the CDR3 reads TGTGCCAGCTCCGTCCCGGGAGAGACCCAGTACTTC. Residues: CASSVPGETQYF.

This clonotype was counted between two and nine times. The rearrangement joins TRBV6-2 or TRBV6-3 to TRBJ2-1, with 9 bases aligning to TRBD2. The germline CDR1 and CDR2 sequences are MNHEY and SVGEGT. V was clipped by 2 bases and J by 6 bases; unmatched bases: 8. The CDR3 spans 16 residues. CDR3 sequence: CASSYGGSGSGNEQFF. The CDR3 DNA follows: TGTGCCAGCAGTTACGGGGGTAGCGGGAGTGGCAATGAGCAGTTCTTC.

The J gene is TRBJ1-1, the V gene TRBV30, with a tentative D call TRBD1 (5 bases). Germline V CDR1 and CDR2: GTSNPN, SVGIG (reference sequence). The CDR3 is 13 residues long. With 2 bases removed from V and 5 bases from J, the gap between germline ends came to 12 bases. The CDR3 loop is CAWSKGRGTEAFF. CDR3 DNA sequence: TGTGCCTGGAGTAAGGGGAGGGGAACTGAAGCTTTCTTT.

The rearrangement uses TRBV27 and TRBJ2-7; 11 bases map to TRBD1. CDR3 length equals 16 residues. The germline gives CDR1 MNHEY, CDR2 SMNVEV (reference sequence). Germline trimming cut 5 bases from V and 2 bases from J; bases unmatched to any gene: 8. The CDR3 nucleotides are TGTGCCAGCAGTCCCCGGCCGGGACAGGGGGCCTACGAGCAGTACTTC. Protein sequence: CASSPRPGQGAYEQYF.

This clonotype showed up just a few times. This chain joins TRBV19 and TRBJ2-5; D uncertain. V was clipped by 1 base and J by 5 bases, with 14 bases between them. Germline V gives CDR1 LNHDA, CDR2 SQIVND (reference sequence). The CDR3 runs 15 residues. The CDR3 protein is CASSIAAHPQETQYF. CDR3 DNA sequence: TGTGCCAGTAGTATAGCGGCACATCCCCAGGAGACCCAGTACTTC. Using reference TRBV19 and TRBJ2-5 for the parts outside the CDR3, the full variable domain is DGGITQSPKYLFRKEGQNVTLSCEQNLNHDAMYWYRQDPGQGLRLIYYSQIVNDFQKGDIAEGYSVSREKKESFPLTVTSAQKNPTAFYLCASSIAAHPQETQYFGPGTRLLVL.

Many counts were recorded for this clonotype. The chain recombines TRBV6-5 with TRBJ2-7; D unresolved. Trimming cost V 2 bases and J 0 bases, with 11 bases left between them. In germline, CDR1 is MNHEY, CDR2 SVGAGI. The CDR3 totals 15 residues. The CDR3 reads CASSYGKASSYEQYF. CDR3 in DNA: TGTGCCAGCAGTTACGGGAAGGCTAGCTCCTACGAGCAGTACTTC.

The CDR3 DNA sequence: TGCGCCAGCAGCCAAGGATGGGGCCAGCCCCTTGGCTACACCTTC. It translates to CASSQGWGQPLGYTF. The rearrangement uses TRBV4-3 and TRBJ1-2; D is perhaps TRBD1 (5 bases). The CDR3 contains 15 residues. V lost 1 base and J lost 7, with 16 bases in between. CDR1 LGHNA and CDR2 YSLEER come from the germline V gene.